A selection of T cell receptor beta chains follows, all from one sample in a study of blood T cells in healthy people across ages. MiXCR, applied by TCRdb to the 5' RACE reads, yields one record per CDR3 protein. The repertoire holds around 1,000,000 distinct CDR3 sequences, with 20% to 25% as singletons. A further study also used this sample, focusing on T cells of mothers and their children.

Input material: blood. Every receptor here comes from a girl aged 2 to 10 in good health. Each CDR3 is given with its conserved first and last residue. D genes are given only for firm matches. Some rows have no size entry. The others give once, few or many, or a class for an expanded clone.

CASSPGGAWETQYF | TGTGCCAGCAGCCCCGGCGGGGCTTGGGAGACCCAGTACTTC | TRBV7-3 | few | TRBJ2-5 | .
CASSFIGPGELFF | TGTGCCAGCAGCTTCATAGGGCCCGGGGAGCTGTTTTTT | TRBV11-2 | few | TRBJ2-2 | .
CASSPSPGTGGGGYTF | TGTGCCAGCAGTCCTTCACCCGGGACAGGGGGAGGAGGCTACACCTTC | TRBV12-3/TRBV12-4 | . | TRBJ1-2 | TRBD1
CASGLLGTGNSEQYF | TGTGCTAGTGGTTTACTCGGGACAGGAAATTCCGAGCAGTACTTC | TRBV12-5 | . | TRBJ2-7 | TRBD1
CASSHTLGETQYF | TGCGCCAGCAGCCATACTCTCGGGGAGACCCAGTACTTC | TRBV5-1 | . | TRBJ2-5 | .
CASSWFDTQYF | TGTGCCAGCAGTTGGTTTGATACGCAGTATTTT | TRBV27 | . | TRBJ2-3 | .
CASSLSADPGGSGANVLTF | TGCGCCAGCAGCTTGTCTGCGGACCCGGGGGGCTCTGGGGCCAACGTCCTGACTTTC | TRBV5-1 | . | TRBJ2-6 | TRBD2
CASSLGGDGTQYF | TGTGCCAGCAGCTTGGGTGGGGACGGAACCCAGTACTTC | TRBV5-5 | . | TRBJ2-5 | .
CASTPTSPPYEQYF | TGTGCCAGCACCCCGACTAGCCCTCCCTACGAGCAGTACTTC | TRBV27 | few | TRBJ2-7 | TRBD2
CASSLTGAYYEQYF | TGTGCCAGCAGTTTGACCGGGGCTTACTACGAGCAGTACTTC | TRBV28 | few | TRBJ2-7 | .
CSDRVADQETQYF | TGCAGCGACCGAGTGGCGGACCAAGAGACCCAGTACTTC | TRBV29-1 | . | TRBJ2-5 | .
CASSFVGGTEAFF | TGTGCCAGCAGTTTTGTCGGAGGTACTGAAGCTTTCTTT | TRBV12-3/TRBV12-4 | . | TRBJ1-1 | .
CASSVTNYNEQFF | TGTGCCAGCAGCGTTACAAATTACAATGAGCAGTTCTTC | TRBV9 | . | TRBJ2-1 | .
CASSLNTGLSYEQYF | TGTGCCAGCAGCTTAAACACAGGCCTCTCTTACGAGCAGTACTTC | TRBV7-2 | . | TRBJ2-7 | .
CASSFRGENTDTQYF | TGTGCCAGCAGCTTCCGGGGGGAAAATACAGATACGCAGTATTTT | TRBV7-9 | . | TRBJ2-3 | TRBD2
CASSFRSLQETQYF | TGTGCCAGCAGCTTTCGGTCCCTTCAAGAGACCCAGTACTTC | TRBV13 | . | TRBJ2-5 | .
CASSLGQGSAFF | TGTGCCAGCAGCCTGGGACAGGGATCGGCTTTCTTT | TRBV12-3/TRBV12-4 | few | TRBJ1-1 | TRBD1
CAISPSIQETQYF | TGTGCCATCAGTCCATCGATACAAGAGACCCAGTACTTC | TRBV10-3 | few | TRBJ2-5 | .
CASSPRGSGVMSSYNEQFF | TGTGCCAGCAGCCCCCGGGGTAGCGGGGTAATGTCCTCCTACAATGAGCAGTTCTTC | TRBV14 | . | TRBJ2-1 | TRBD2
CSVGSLTANTEAFF | TGCAGCGTTGGTTCCCTTACAGCTAACACTGAAGCTTTCTTT | TRBV29-1 | once | TRBJ1-1 | .
CASSRTNGLNEKLFF | TGTGCCAGCAGCCGTACGAACGGTCTCAATGAAAAACTGTTTTTT | TRBV6-5 | . | TRBJ1-4 | .
CASSTTSGIAFWTQYF | TGTGCCAGCAGCACGACTAGCGGGATTGCTTTTTGGACCCAGTACTTC | TRBV7-9 | . | TRBJ2-5 | TRBD2
CSVTTGVQSGQPQRF | TGCAGCGTTACTACAGGAGTACAATCCGGTCAGCCCCAGCGTTTT | TRBV29-1 | few | TRBJ1-5 | .
CASGGQTQETQYF | TGTGCTAGTGGTGGACAGACCCAAGAGACCCAGTACTTC | TRBV12-5 | few | TRBJ2-5 | .
CASSLSEQGHQPQHF | TGTGCCAGCAGTTTATCGGAACAGGGGCATCAGCCCCAGCATTTT | TRBV27 | . | TRBJ1-5 | TRBD1
CASSGSSGGLNQETQYF | TGTGCCAGCAGTGGGAGTAGCGGGGGTTTAAACCAAGAGACCCAGTACTTC | TRBV7-2 | . | TRBJ2-5 | TRBD2
CASSPRGRGGETQYF | TGTGCCAGCAGCCCAAGGGGGCGGGGAGGGGAGACCCAGTACTTC | TRBV7-2 | few | TRBJ2-5 | .
CSAIDRGLETQYF | TGCAGTGCGATCGACAGGGGGCTAGAGACCCAGTACTTC | TRBV20-1 | few | TRBJ2-5 | TRBD1
CASGGDRGRQETQYF | TGTGCCAGCGGGGGGGACAGGGGAAGGCAAGAGACCCAGTACTTC | TRBV2 | . | TRBJ2-5 | TRBD1
CSVGVDEQYF | TGCAGCGTTGGAGTGGACGAGCAGTACTTC | TRBV29-1 | . | TRBJ2-7 | .
CASSPSGGTGELFF | TGTGCCAGCTCACCTTCAGGGGGCACCGGGGAGCTGTTTTTT | TRBV18 | . | TRBJ2-2 | TRBD1
CAILNATDSQRYGYTF | TGTGCCATCCTTAACGCAACGGACAGTCAACGGTATGGCTACACCTTC | TRBV10-3 | few | TRBJ1-2 | .
CASSLSGPGDYNEQFF | TGTGCCAGCAGCTTATCGGGTCCCGGGGACTACAATGAGCAGTTCTTC | TRBV7-3 | few | TRBJ2-1 | .
CASSRGPITDTQYF | TGTGCCAGCAGCAGAGGACCTATCACAGATACGCAGTATTTT | TRBV6-5 | . | TRBJ2-3 | .
CASRGRGKYGYTF | TGTGCCAGCAGGGGAAGGGGGAAGTATGGCTACACCTTC | TRBV28 | . | TRBJ1-2 | .
CASDSGGRANEQFF | TGTGCCAGCGACTCTGGAGGGAGGGCCAATGAGCAGTTCTTC | TRBV27 | . | TRBJ2-1 | TRBD2
CASSQEAYQETQYF | TGTGCCAGCAGCCAAGAGGCCTACCAAGAGACCCAGTACTTC | TRBV4-2 | few | TRBJ2-5 | .
CASSRRQGATNYGYTF | TGTGCCAGCAGTCGTCGACAGGGCGCGACTAACTATGGCTACACCTTC | TRBV28 | . | TRBJ1-2 | TRBD1
CASSSRDSETQYF | TGTGCCAGCAGTTCCAGGGATTCAGAGACCCAGTACTTC | TRBV28 | few | TRBJ2-5 | .
CAIRWQGVSEQYF | TGTGCCATACGGTGGCAGGGGGTTTCCGAGCAGTACTTC | TRBV6-1 | . | TRBJ2-7 | TRBD1
CATSSLTDTQYF | TGTGCCACCAGCAGCCTCACAGATACGCAGTATTTT | TRBV15 | . | TRBJ2-3 | .
CASSQRVLPYRVEQFF | TGCGCCAGCAGCCAAAGGGTTTTGCCATACCGGGTTGAGCAGTTCTTC | TRBV4-1 | . | TRBJ2-1 | .
CASSLLGITQETQYF | TGCGCCAGCAGCCTATTAGGGATAACCCAAGAGACCCAGTACTTC | TRBV5-1 | . | TRBJ2-5 | .
CSIRDGGVVYEQYF | TGCAGTATTAGAGACGGGGGAGTGGTATACGAGCAGTACTTC | TRBV29-1 | . | TRBJ2-7 | .
CASSYFRGTEAFF | TGTGCCAGCAGTTACTTCAGGGGCACTGAAGCTTTCTTT | TRBV6-5 | . | TRBJ1-1 | .
CASSLAQGVIGEQYF | TGTGCCAGCAGCTTGGCACAGGGGGTAATCGGCGAGCAGTACTTC | TRBV5-6 | . | TRBJ2-7 | TRBD1